Sequencing of this T cell receptor (beta chain) was carried out in a study of blood T cells in healthy people across ages. Study-level results: Researchers deemed the diversity estimates from one million T cells underestimates.

This CDR3 is 16 amino acids long. Germline CDR1 MNHEY, CDR2 SVGEGT. The ends were cut back, 0 bases at V and 2 bases at J, with 11 bases in the middle. The study recruited healthy Caucasian donors from Russia who were aged about 6 to 100. Per-sample PBMC isolation yielded at least 6.5 million cells. It was with a sample-barcoded 5' primer and a J-beta primer mix that a second PCR of about 6 to 12 cycles was run. TCRdb reprocessed the 5' RACE reads via MiXCR and lists one record per CDR3 protein. The sample has about a million distinct CDR3 sequences, around 48% seen once; the top ten hold roughly 13%. A remark on this clonotype: The antigen is unknown.

The chain links TRBV6-2 or TRBV6-3 to TRBJ1-5; D is unresolved. This receptor was taken from a man aged 25 to 45 in good health. Sequencing was performed on blood. The DNA of the CDR3 is TGTGCCAGCAGTTACTCGACCGGCCTCGGCAATCAGCCCCAGCATTTT. Amino acids: CASSYSTGLGNQPQHF.